A selection of T cell receptor beta chains follows, all from one sample in a study of early T cells in non-severe SARS-CoV-2 infection. MiXCR, run by TCRdb on the 5' RACE reads, gives a single entry per CDR3 protein. Of 65,000 to 85,000 distinct CDR3 sequences listed, 13% are singletons. Sequencing used whole blood. The origin of the receptors is an adult who was a healthcare worker with PCR-confirmed SARS-CoV-2 infection or an uninfected control (not recorded which). The conserved cysteine and the conserved F or W are not part of the CDR3 here.

>TRBV7-9
ASSLTVPQDSGNTIY
>TRBV11-2
ASSLGFGRNYEQY
>TRBV11-2
ASSSLAAPYEQY
>TRBV5-1
ASSLDRGPVEQY
>TRBV6-1
ASRKESTDTQY
>TRBV5-4
ASSLERGIQETQY
>TRBV29-1
SVDGTKNTGELF
>TRBV27
ASSLTGGHVEY
>TRBV14
ASSPGRTSGWTDTQY
>TRBV20-1
RGAGGSTDTQY
>TRBV29-1
SVDSEIYGYT
>TRBV5-1
ASRLNGNPYEQY
>TRBV28
LSGTSGDTQY
>TRBV5-8
ASSLAGLSYEQY
>TRBV11-2
ASTTGTYGYT
>TRBV11-3
ASSLGTSYEQY
>TRBV12-3/TRBV12-4
ASNRQGWNIQY
>TRBV27
ASSSPAGARKY
>TRBV21-1
ASSKGFEPHDVQY
>TRBV7-9
ASSLQPKETQY
>TRBV14
ASSQTPVYRVYGYT
>TRBV29-1
SARAGGAYEQY
>TRBV4-1
ASSQESGGSSPLH
>TRBV7-8
ASSLDRGPGEQY
>TRBV4-1
ASSLLGGPEYLGSPLH
>TRBV25-1
ASSQGAEQY
>TRBV10-3
AISVGLAVMPEQF
>TRBV20-1
SAREVGSDTQY
>TRBV27
ASSLSGQGLTEAF
>TRBV14
ASSQDRPGAQY
>TRBV5-1
ASSLEGHLGEQY
>TRBV24-1
ATSDDTLLTGELF
>TRBV7-2
ASSLAPGGETQY
>TRBV14
ASSRNPGQGPYEQY
>TRBV6-1
ASSAGRAAEQY
>TRBV5-1
ASSLAAGSNQPQH
>TRBV13
ASSQRDRGTYNEQF
>TRBV18
ASSPTSGYNEQF
>TRBV29-1
SVDAATGELF
>TRBV2
ASRTGLRETQY
>TRBV18
ASSRPHRTTYNEQF
>TRBV4-1
ASSQDRGRTLSAF
>TRBV11-2
ASSLAPLAFAGELF
>TRBV12-3/TRBV12-4
ASSTRAPRPEAF
>TRBV9
ASSPLHRANYGYT
>TRBV28
ASSRLTSGAYEQY
>TRBV20-1
SARDPNEQF
>TRBV20-1
SARRVSPEQY
>TRBV7-2
ASGPDQGETQY
>TRBV30
AWREKRGYGDEQF
>TRBV24-1
ATSDPTTHQETQY
>TRBV12-3/TRBV12-4
ASSFEGSRAGTQY
>TRBV11-1
ASSPADTDTQY
>TRBV6-1
ASSIRQDLGSYNSPLH
>TRBV27
ASSLVEGANEQF
>TRBV7-2
ASSWSNEQF
>TRBV10-3
AISGTGERYGYT
>TRBV11-2
ASSLGTGAEKLF